The subject of this entry is one TCR beta chain. Its target is unknown. The sample is drawn from a study of cytomegalovirus exposure and HLA in healthy donors. Study at large: A prior analysis found 100 million to 140 million unique TCR beta sequences from 150 million to 200 million T cells. Within an early data release were around 87 million unique TCRs drawn from HLA-typed donors.

PCR involved 60 Vbeta and 13 Jbeta primers. The method was immunoSEQ multiplex PCR; TCRdb's version includes in-frame clones alone and lacks a portion of them. This sample yields some 90,000 clones, of which around 74% are seen a single time; around 3.1% belongs to the top ten. Each donor was healthy, and each was a bone marrow donor. The study's findings and limits: HLA alleles showed associations with some 17,000 TCR beta sequences in a later analysis, at a 0.05 false discovery rate.

Trimming removed 10 bases from V and 0 bases from J; junction bases left unmatched: 3. The CDR3 spans 13 residues. Looked up from germline, CDR1 is MDHEN and CDR2 is SYDVKM. This chain connects TRBV28 to TRBJ2-3; 8 bases are shared with TRBD2. The clonotype originates from a female donor in good health and CMV-seropositive. Material: PBMCs. The CDR3 loop reads CAISSGSTDTQYF. The CDR3 DNA reads TGTGCCATCTCTAGCGGGAGCACAGATACGCAGTATTTT.